This TCR beta chain was found in a study of T cells in narcolepsy. CDR1 SQVTM and CDR2 ANQGSEA come from the germline V gene. The CDR3 loop spans 17 amino acids. This clone was picked up one time. TCRdb keeps only in-frame clones here, not all; method: immunoSEQ multiplex PCR. The sample carries 24,000 or so clones, 84% recorded once. The TCR originated in a human donor with narcolepsy. V is TRBV29-1 and J is TRBJ2-2; 8 bases agree with TRBD2. Sequenced: CD45RA- memory CD4+ T cells from PBMCs. DNA for the CDR3: TGCACCGTACAAAGGGTAGCGGGATATGGGAGCACCGGGGAGCTGTTTTTT. This sequence encodes CTVQRVAGYGSTGELFF.